Listed below are T cell receptor beta chains from one sample, sequenced in a study of regulatory T cells in long-lasting Graves disease. MiXCR, run by TCRdb on the multiplex PCR reads, gives a single entry per CDR3 protein. The top ten hold approximately 16% of the sample, which has about 470,000 distinct CDR3 sequences, approximately 15% seen once. These records were also assigned to another study, of T cells in Graves' hyperthyroidism and ophthalmopathy.

The starting material was peripheral blood mononuclear cells (PBMCs), obtained at new diagnosis, from a patient treated with antithyroid drugs. The receptors come from a woman aged 25 to 45 with Graves disease. The CDR3 runs from the conserved cysteine through the conserved F or W. D genes are given only for firm matches. Expanded clones are given a class, and other clones once, few, many or no size at all.

many,17,TRBV13,TRBJ2-5,NA,TGTGCCAGCAGCTTAGGAGGGAGGCGCCTTGGGGGAGAGACCCAGTACTTC,CASSLGGRRLGGETQYF
many,14,TRBV9,TRBJ2-5,TRBD1,TGTGCCAGCAGCGTAGGGGGACAGGTGGAGACCCAGTACTTC,CASSVGGQVETQYF
few,19,TRBV14,TRBJ2-7,TRBD2,TGTGCCAGCAGCCCAAGTGGATTCCTAGCGGGAGTATCACCCTACGAGCAGTACTTC,CASSPSGFLAGVSPYEQYF
many,14,TRBV20-1,TRBJ1-5,TRBD1,TGCAGTGCTAGAGAAAGGACAGGGAGTCAGCCCCAGCATTTT,CSARERTGSQPQHF
NA,15,TRBV20-1,TRBJ2-2,NA,TGCAGTGCTAGAGATTATCAGGGAGGAACCGGGGAGCTGTTTTTT,CSARDYQGGTGELFF
NA,15,TRBV10-1,TRBJ1-6,NA,TGCGCCAGCAGTCGGACGACGGGAAATAATTCACCCCTCCACTTT,CASSRTTGNNSPLHF
many,15,TRBV27,TRBJ2-7,TRBD2,TGTGCCAGCAGTCCCGGACTAGCGGCCGGCTCCGAGCAGTACTTC,CASSPGLAAGSEQYF
few,16,TRBV5-1,TRBJ2-2,TRBD2,TGCGCCAGCAGCTTCAGGGAGGCGGGAGGTACCGGGGAGCTGTTTTTT,CASSFREAGGTGELFF
NA,16,TRBV7-4,TRBJ1-4,NA,TGTGCCAGCAGCCTAAACTGGGGTCCGACTAATGAAAAACTGTTTTTT,CASSLNWGPTNEKLFF
NA,13,TRBV29-1,TRBJ2-7,NA,TGCAGCGTGGGACCGGGACTTCACTACGAGCAGTACTTC,CSVGPGLHYEQYF
many,16,TRBV20-1,TRBJ1-1,TRBD1,TGCAGTGCCGCAGGGGGCGGGGGGTCCATGAACACTGAAGCTTTCTTT,CSAAGGGGSMNTEAFF
NA,15,TRBV7-2,TRBJ2-2,NA,TGTGCCAGCAGCTTACGGACACTCCACACCGGGGAGCTGTTTTTT,CASSLRTLHTGELFF
many,16,TRBV13,TRBJ2-5,TRBD1,TGTGCCAGCAGCTTACCCCCCCAAGGGGGCCTAGAGACCCAGTACTTC,CASSLPPQGGLETQYF
many,16,TRBV29-1,TRBJ2-3,NA,TGCAGCGTTGAAGATCTGGACCTCTTCGCCACAGATACGCAGTATTTT,CSVEDLDLFATDTQYF
few,15,TRBV19,TRBJ1-2,TRBD1,TGTGCCAGTAGCAAAGATCGGACAGGGCGGGAAGGCTACACCTTC,CASSKDRTGREGYTF
many,14,TRBV3-1,TRBJ1-2,NA,TGTGCCAGCAGCCAAGGGCAGGCCTCCTATGGCTACACCTTC,CASSQGQASYGYTF
many,14,TRBV5-1,TRBJ2-5,TRBD2,TGCGCCAGCAGCAAACTAGCGGGAGAAGAGACCCAGTACTTC,CASSKLAGEETQYF
NA,14,TRBV2,TRBJ1-1,NA,TGTGCCAGCAGGGAGGACAGATTGAACACTGAAGCTTTCTTT,CASREDRLNTEAFF
NA,16,TRBV4-2,TRBJ2-1,TRBD2,TGTGCCAGCAGCCATGAAACTAGCGGGAGGAACAATGAGCAGTTCTTC,CASSHETSGRNNEQFF
NA,15,TRBV7-3,TRBJ2-2,NA,TGTGCCAGCAGCAATAAGGGCAGAAACACCGGGGAGCTGTTTTTT,CASSNKGRNTGELFF
NA,15,TRBV19,TRBJ2-2,TRBD2,TGTGCCAGTAGTATATCTAGCGGGATCTCCGGGGAGCTGTTTTTT,CASSISSGISGELFF
many,13,TRBV28,TRBJ1-1,NA,TGTGCCAGTAGGAACAGCCGCAACACTGAAGCTTTCTTT,CASRNSRNTEAFF
many,13,TRBV12-3/TRBV12-4,TRBJ1-2,NA,TGTGCCAGCAGCAACCCCTCCGGGGATGGCTACACCTTC,CASSNPSGDGYTF
NA,16,TRBV12-3/TRBV12-4,TRBJ2-1,TRBD2,TGTGCCAGCAGCTTGACTAGCGGGAGAGGGGCTAATGAGCAGTTCTTC,CASSLTSGRGANEQFF